This TCR beta chain was sequenced for a study of blood T cells in healthy people across ages (dated by TCRdb to between 2014 and 2017). A note on the overall study: Template switching captured roughly one uniquely barcoded TCR beta cDNA molecule per two T cells in model experiments. The study measured age-related changes in TCR beta repertoire diversity using deep sequencing normalized with unique cDNA molecular identifiers. The donors were divided into four age groups: young (average around 16 years), middle-aged (over 35), aged (about 56) and long-lived (more than 75). To avoid experimental bias, donors of different ages were distributed randomly across sequencing lanes. Two additional independent replicas of 1 million unique cDNA reads from the same blood draw were analyzed for two donors (one aged 18 to 30 and one aged 80 or older). The research as a whole found: Observed TCR beta diversity correlated strongly with the percentage of naive T cells measured by flow cytometry. As age increased, observed TCR beta diversity per million T cells dropped in a roughly linear way, and a significant reduction was already evident by age 40. Because donor CMV infection status was unknown, age-related changes in expanded clonotypes were potentially confounded. Compared with the aged group, the long-lived group had more naive CD4+ T cells, fewer expanded clones and increased TCR diversity, a pattern suggesting age selection. Estimates of total diversity from one million sequenced T cells were regarded as lower bounds and underestimates. Because profiling used bulk unsorted PBMCs, naive and antigen-experienced compartments could not be compared conclusively.

Donors were under 40 systemically healthy Caucasian individuals from Russia aged about 6 to 100 years. Each donor gave ten milliliters of peripheral blood, collected into EDTA-treated Vacutainer tubes. Ficoll-Paque density-gradient centrifugation was used to isolate PBMCs, with at least 6 million per sample. Total RNA, at least 6 micrograms per sample, was extracted from PBMCs with Trizol reagent. For every donor, an aliquot of PBMCs went through flow cytometry to measure the percentages of naive CD45RAhigh/CD27high T cells. The method was 5' RACE. Sequenced using an Illumina HiSeq 2500. The second PCR ran for roughly 7 to 11 cycles and used a J-beta primer mix along with a sample-barcoded 5' primer. A template-switch 5' adaptor carrying 12 random nucleotides introduced a unique molecular identifier onto each TCR beta cDNA molecule. Each sample yielded at least 2.5 million CDR3-containing paired-end reads. First-strand cDNA synthesis was performed from all RNA using the Mint cDNA synthesis kit, with priming by a TRBC-specific oligonucleotide. All cDNA was treated with uracil-DNA glycosylase and then went through a first 18-cycle PCR with the universal primers M1SS and BC2_uni_R. Processing in the source paper ran as follows. For normalization, 1 million high-quality reads, each with a distinct molecular identifier, were randomly selected from each sample. Instead of being binned into consensus sequences, reads that shared molecular identifiers were thrown out. MiTCR, with a Q25 quality threshold and the strictest error-elimination algorithm, was used for CDR3 identification, clonotype clustering and error correction. A nonparametric unseen species model using Euler transformation provided a lower-bound estimate of total TCR beta diversity. TCRdb applied fastp at Q25 and MiXCR to the public reads, then kept only in-frame beta chains. Rows with a matching CDR3 protein are joined into one entry that keeps the most common DNA and genes. The V and J calls here are based on TCRdb, not the publication. The sample includes some 640,000 distinct CDR3 sequences, with roughly 31% observed a single time. 15% to 18% of the sample is taken by the ten largest.

A remark on this clonotype: Its recognized antigen is unknown. No per-base quality is available; no much larger clone lies one base away.

The CDR3 sequence holds 15 residues, the cysteine and phenylalanine included. Kept here is only the CDR3 DNA, which spans 45 bases and is read in frame from base 1. Looking up the germline V gene yields CDR1 SGHDN and CDR2 FVKESK. The V end gives up 7 bases and the J end 10 bases, leaving 18 bases in the junction not matched to a gene. The sequenced sample consisted of blood. This clonotype was sampled from a woman at least 80 years old in good health. The chain couples TRBV14 to TRBJ2-7; 8 of the junction bases match TRBD1. CDR3 loop: CASTPGDRPSEAQYF. The base sequence is TGTGCCAGCACCCCAGGGGACAGGCCATCAGAGGCCCAGTACTTC.